This T cell receptor beta chain originates from a study of blood T cell repertoires in COVID-19. This CDR3 is 16 amino acids long. Trimming shortened V by 5 bases and J by 8 bases, and 21 bases separated the two germline ends. Germline loops: CDR1 LGHNT, CDR2 FRNRAP. Method: immunoSEQ multiplex PCR; TCRdb's copy keeps in-frame clones and lacks some. The sample includes 450,000 to 500,000 clones, roughly 90% of them seen just once. Material: PBMCs or T cells enriched from blood (not recorded which). This chain connects TRBV12-5 to TRBJ1-4; a weak D match, TRBD1 (5 bases). This receptor was taken from a woman between 18 and 29 years old who had recovered from COVID-19. The CDR3: CASGPHRDGGIEKLFF. The CDR3 nucleotides read TGTGCTAGTGGTCCACACCGGGACGGGGGGATCGAAAAACTGTTTTTT.